A single sample is the source of the 20 T cell receptor beta chains below, sequenced in a study of T-cell reconstitution after alpha-beta-depleted transplantation in children. Researchers prepared the TCRbeta library using unique molecular identifiers, the study reports. TCRdb fed the PCR reads into MiXCR, producing one record per CDR3 protein. The table has almost 20,000 distinct CDR3 sequences, 10% to 15% seen once. The sequenced sample was PBMCs, mostly from graft donor cells, obtained 60 days after TCRalphabeta/CD19-depleted stem cell transplant. The receptors were sampled from a female patient between 2 and 15 years old who had a stem cell transplant for congenital amegakaryocytic thrombocytopenia, so the T cells may come from the graft donor.

There are many counts of this clonotype. The chain uses TRBV5-1 and TRBJ2-1; D is undetermined. Germline values: CDR1 SGHRS, CDR2 YFSETQ. Trimming left V 0 bases short and J 0 bases short, with 4 bases between. The CDR3 consists of 14 residues. The CDR3 spells CASSLEFSYNEQFF. The CDR3, as DNA: TGCGCCAGCAGCTTGGAGTTCTCCTACAATGAGCAGTTCTTC.

This clonotype was observed many times. At one end the junction does not follow the germline gene, possibly because of a read error. CDR3 sequence (DNA): TGTGCCAGCTCACTTTCTAGGGAGTTCTCTGGAAGCACCATATATTTT. It encodes CASSLSREFSGSTIYF. The genes are TRBV18 and TRBJ1-3; D remains unclear. Germline loops: CDR1 KGHSH, CDR2 LQKENI. This CDR3 is built from 16 residues.

This clonotype was recorded many times. The chain carries TRBV5-1 and TRBJ2-1; TRBD1 matches at 10 bases. Germline V gene sequence: CDR1 SGHRS, CDR2 YFSETQ. V was clipped by 2 bases and J by 1 base; unmatched bases: 15. The CDR3 loop spans 20 amino acids. The CDR3 loop is CASSLLLPGTGVGSYNEQFF. The CDR3, as DNA: TGCGCCAGCAGCTTACTACTACCCGGGACAGGGGTTGGTTCCTACAATGAGCAGTTCTTC. The variable domain in full, with the rest retrieved from reference TRBV5-1 and TRBJ2-1, is KAGVTQTPRYLIKTRGQQVTLSCSPISGHRSVSWYQQTPGQGLQFLFEYFSETQRNKGNFPGRFSGRQFSNSRSEMNVSTLELGDSALYLCASSLLLPGTGVGSYNEQFFGPGTRLTVL.

A few counts support this clonotype. The chain couples TRBV18 to TRBJ2-3; D remains unclear. Trimming cost V 6 bases and J 5 bases, with 12 bases left between them. CDR3 length: 13 amino acids. In germline, CDR1 is KGHSH, CDR2 LQKENI. The CDR3: CASSRLERDTQYF. As DNA, the CDR3 is TGTGCCAGCTCGCGACTTGAGAGAGATACGCAGTATTTT.

This clonotype was seen at least ten times. V is TRBV7-9 and J is TRBJ2-5; 8 nucleotides line up with TRBD1. The CDR3 totals 15 residues. V was clipped by 5 bases and J by 5 bases; unmatched bases: 10. CDR1 is SEHNR and CDR2 is FQNEAQ in the germline V gene (reference sequence). The CDR3 here is CASSRIRGQGETQYF. The CDR3 bases are TGTGCCAGCAGCCGCATCAGGGGGCAAGGGGAGACCCAGTACTTC.

The table lists this clonotype with many counts. The J gene is TRBJ2-1, the V gene TRBV5-1; weak D call: TRBD2 (6 bases). Germline CDR1 reads SGHRS; CDR2 reads YFSETQ. V was clipped by 2 bases and J by 0 bases, with 12 bases between them. This CDR3 spans 16 amino acids. The DNA for the CDR3 is TGCGCCAGCAGCTTTAGCGGCAGGAGCTCCTACAATGAGCAGTTCTTC. This gives the protein CASSFSGRSSYNEQFF.

Many counts were recorded for this clonotype. V is TRBV20-1 and J is TRBJ2-3, with 13 positions matching TRBD2. CDR1 and CDR2 from the germline V gene are DFQATT and SNEGSKA (reference sequence). V lost 2 bases to trimming and J lost 4 bases; unmatched junction nucleotides: 6. The CDR3 has 16 residues. DNA for the CDR3: TGCAGTGCTAGACGCCGGACTAGCGGGGGCCCAGATACGCAGTATTTT. Translation gives CSARRRTSGGPDTQYF.

This clonotype was detected ten times or more. This sequence joins TRBV2 and TRBJ2-7; D is perhaps TRBD2 (6 bases). V was clipped by 6 bases and J by 6 bases, with 30 bases between them. The CDR3 extends over 18 amino acids. Germline V gene data show CDR1 as SNHLY and CDR2 as FYNNEI. The CDR3 bases are TGTGCCAGCAGCCCAAGAGGGACGGGCGGGGCCGTTTTTATCGAGCAGTACTTC. Amino acids: CASSPRGTGGAVFIEQYF.

In its sample, this clonotype was seen many times. The chain has TRBV3-1 and TRBJ2-1; either TRBD1 or TRBD2 may fit D (6 bases each). The CDR3 covers 13 residues. V dropped 1 base and J dropped 10 bases, with 11 bases sitting between them. CDR1 and CDR2 from the germline V gene are LGHDT and YNNKEL (reference sequence). The CDR3 sequence: CASSQGLGGEQFF. CDR3 nucleotides: TGTGCCAGCAGCCAAGGTTTAGGGGGGGAGCAGTTCTTC.

This clonotype has ten or more counts. The chain has TRBV28 and TRBJ2-7; 10 positions agree with TRBD2. CDR1 and CDR2 from the germline V gene are MDHEN and SYDVKM. Trimming cost V 7 bases and J 0 bases; bases outside gene matches: 6. This CDR3 has 15 residues. DNA for the CDR3: TGTGCCAGCAATTCCTGGACTAGCGGCTCCTACGAGCAGTACTTC. It codes for CASNSWTSGSYEQYF. Drawing the rest from reference TRBV28 and TRBJ2-7, the complete variable domain is DVKVTQSSRYLVKRTGEKVFLECVQDMDHENMFWYRQDPGLGLRLIYFSYDVKMKEKGDIPEGYSVSREKKERFSLILESASTNQTSMYLCASNSWTSGSYEQYFGPGTRLTVT.

This clonotype has ten or more counts. The rearrangement uses TRBV29-1 and TRBJ2-3; possible D gene TRBD2, 5 bases. The CDR3 runs 11 residues. The germline V gene has CDR1 SQVTM and CDR2 ANQGSEA. CDR3 DNA: TGCAGTACATTACTAGGAGATACGCAGTATTTT. This codes for CSTLLGDTQYF.

The table lists this clonotype with a few counts. The rearrangement joins TRBV11-2 to TRBJ2-7; 9 nucleotides agree with TRBD2. The CDR3 extends over 16 amino acids. J was trimmed by 4 bases and V by 3 bases; bases with no gene match: 10. Germline-derived CDR1 and CDR2 are SGHAT and FQNNGV. CDR3 in amino acids: CASSFNSGSVGYEQYF. The CDR3, as DNA: TGTGCCAGCAGCTTCAATAGCGGGAGCGTCGGGTACGAGCAGTACTTC.

This clonotype was found many times. This sequence joins TRBV6-6 and TRBJ2-5, with D unclear. Between the trimmed V and J ends, which lost 2 bases and 2 bases, there was a span of 6 bases. The CDR3 has 13 amino acids. CDR1 is MNHNY and CDR2 is SVGAGI in the germline V gene (reference sequence). CDR3 residues: CASSYGLQETQYF. As DNA, the CDR3 is TGTGCCAGCAGTTACGGATTACAAGAGACCCAGTACTTC.

This chain links TRBV2 with TRBJ2-7, with D possibly being TRBD2 (5 bases). The CDR3 spans 16 residues. The germline gives CDR1 SNHLY, CDR2 FYNNEI. V was shortened by 9 bases and J by 0 bases, with 21 bases between the two germline ends. The CDR3 nucleotides read TGTGCCAGTGGCCGGGTCTGGGAGTTCAGCTCCTACGAGCAGTACTTC. Translated, it gives CASGRVWEFSSYEQYF.

This clonotype has just a few counts. The rearrangement joins TRBV10-3 to TRBJ1-1; 10 bases agree with TRBD1. CDR1 is ENHRY and CDR2 is SYGVKD in the germline V gene. V trimming: 0 bases; J trimming: 5 bases; junction bases outside the gene matches: 9. There are 17 residues in the CDR3. The CDR3 sequence is CAISESIGQGVWTEAFF. In nucleotides, the CDR3 is TGTGCCATCAGTGAGTCGATTGGACAGGGGGTTTGGACTGAAGCTTTCTTT.

This clonotype has just a few counts. The V and J genes are TRBV25-1 and TRBJ2-7; TRBD2 might be the D (5 bases). This CDR3 is built from 14 residues. Trimming removed 0 bases from V and 0 bases from J, with 6 bases in between. The germline V gene encodes CDR1 MGHDK and CDR2 SYGVNS. The CDR3 sequence is CASSEYEGSYEQYF. In DNA, the CDR3 is TGTGCCAGCAGTGAATATGAGGGCTCCTACGAGCAGTACTTC.

The V call is TRBV7-9, the J call TRBJ2-3; D may be TRBD1 (5 bases). Between the trimmed V and J ends, which lost 7 bases and 2 bases, there was a span of 16 bases. The CDR3 totals 15 residues. In germline, CDR1 is SEHNR, CDR2 FQNEAQ (reference sequence). The CDR3 nucleotides are TGTGCCAGCAATAGGGGTGAAGGACACACAGATACGCAGTATTTT. Translation gives CASNRGEGHTDTQYF.

This clonotype was seen repeatedly, ten times or more. The rearrangement uses TRBV3-1 and TRBJ2-1; D remains unclear. Germline assignment: CDR1 LGHDT and CDR2 YNNKEL (reference sequence). The CDR3 loop spans 17 amino acids. V shed 1 base and J shed 0 bases, with 13 bases lying between them. In DNA form, the CDR3 reads TGTGCCAGCAGCCAAGGGGCGATCAGCGACTCCTACAATGAGCAGTTCTTC. This sequence encodes CASSQGAISDSYNEQFF.

There are many counts of this clonotype. V is TRBV4-2 and J is TRBJ2-3; 8 bases agree with TRBD2. With V trimmed by 7 bases and J by 0 bases, 18 bases remained unmatched. From germline, CDR1 is LGHNA and CDR2 YNFKEQ. This CDR3 region has 19 residues. CDR3 coding DNA: TGTGCCAGCAACCGGGGCGGGAGCGGGAGATGGTCGAGCACAGATACGCAGTATTTT. Its protein is CASNRGGSGRWSSTDTQYF.

This clonotype was counted only a few times. The chain joins TRBV28 to TRBJ1-4; D is unclear. Germline V lookup: CDR1 MDHEN, CDR2 SYDVKM. There are 11 residues in the CDR3. As DNA, the CDR3 is TGTGCGATAAGTACTAATGAAAAACTGTTTTTT. Amino acid sequence: CAISTNEKLFF.